Listed below are T cell receptor beta chains from one sample, sequenced in a study of CD8+ T cells in alopecia areata. Profiling relied on immunoSEQ multiplex PCR, and the TCRdb table lists in-frame clones only, not all of them. Here the sample spans 150,000 to 200,000 clones, around 59% being singletons. The sequencing here drew on CD4+ T cells sorted from blood, taken at week 24, from a patient treated with tofacitinib. These receptors were taken from a human donor with alopecia areata. Each CDR3 is given with its conserved first and last residue. Fields, in order: clone size, J gene, V gene, D gene, CDR3 DNA, CDR3 protein. A D gene is named only where the DNA matches it firmly. Clone size is given for some rows only: seen once, a few or many times, or a class if the clone is expanded.

abundance: .; j_gene: TRBJ2-5; v_gene: TRBV7-8; d_gene: .; CDR3nt: TGTGCCAGCAGGCCCGAGGGTGGGCAAGAGACCCAGTACTTC; CDR3aa: CASRPEGGQETQYF
abundance: few; j_gene: TRBJ2-2; v_gene: TRBV5-5; d_gene: .; CDR3nt: TGTGCCAGCAGCTTGGTGGCCCTCCAAGGCGGGGAGCTGTTTTTT; CDR3aa: CASSLVALQGGELFF
abundance: .; j_gene: TRBJ1-2; v_gene: TRBV30; d_gene: .; CDR3nt: TGTGCCTGGAGTGTAACGAACTATGGCTACACCTTC; CDR3aa: CAWSVTNYGYTF
abundance: .; j_gene: TRBJ2-7; v_gene: TRBV29-1; d_gene: .; CDR3nt: TGCAGCGTGACGCGGGACAGCGGACGGTACGAGCAGTACTTC; CDR3aa: CSVTRDSGRYEQYF
abundance: few; j_gene: TRBJ2-3; v_gene: TRBV30; d_gene: TRBD2; CDR3nt: TGTGCCTGGAGACTAGCGGGGGGAAGAGATACGCAGTATTTT; CDR3aa: CAWRLAGGRDTQYF
abundance: .; j_gene: TRBJ1-1; v_gene: TRBV30; d_gene: .; CDR3nt: TGTGCCTGGAGCGGGGAGGTTGAAGCTTTCTTT; CDR3aa: CAWSGEVEAFF
abundance: .; j_gene: TRBJ2-3; v_gene: TRBV15; d_gene: .; CDR3nt: TGTGCCACCAGCAGAGATGGATCAGGGACAGATACGCAGTATTTT; CDR3aa: CATSRDGSGTDTQYF
abundance: .; j_gene: TRBJ1-4; v_gene: TRBV30; d_gene: .; CDR3nt: TGTGCCTGGAGTGTTCTGGAGACTAATGAAAAACTGTTTTTT; CDR3aa: CAWSVLETNEKLFF
abundance: .; j_gene: TRBJ2-5; v_gene: TRBV5-1; d_gene: TRBD1; CDR3nt: TGCGCCAGCAGCTCCCGGGACAGGGGGCGCGGACTCCAAGAGACCCAGTACTTC; CDR3aa: CASSSRDRGRGLQETQYF
abundance: .; j_gene: TRBJ2-7; v_gene: TRBV5-6; d_gene: TRBD1; CDR3nt: TGTGCCAGCAGCTTGTTGACGGGACAGGGTAGCCGCGAGCAGTACTTC; CDR3aa: CASSLLTGQGSREQYF
abundance: .; j_gene: TRBJ2-4; v_gene: TRBV6-5; d_gene: TRBD1; CDR3nt: TGTGCCAGCAGTTCCGGGACAGGACTAGCCAAAAACATTCAGTACTTC; CDR3aa: CASSSGTGLAKNIQYF
abundance: .; j_gene: TRBJ1-5; v_gene: TRBV4-2; d_gene: TRBD1; CDR3nt: TGTGCCAGCAGCCTTGACAGGGGCGAAAATCAGCCCCAGCATTTT; CDR3aa: CASSLDRGENQPQHF
abundance: .; j_gene: TRBJ2-1; v_gene: TRBV5-1; d_gene: .; CDR3nt: TGCGCCAGCAGCTTGGTGGGTACCGGGGGCAATGAGCAGTTCTTC; CDR3aa: CASSLVGTGGNEQFF
abundance: .; j_gene: TRBJ1-1; v_gene: TRBV10-3; d_gene: .; CDR3nt: TGTGCCTCGGGACGGGACACTGAAGCTTTCTTT; CDR3aa: CASGRDTEAFF
abundance: few; j_gene: TRBJ2-4; v_gene: TRBV6-5; d_gene: TRBD2; CDR3nt: TGTGCCACCGGACGGAGCGGGGGTTCTAAAAACATTCAGTACTTC; CDR3aa: CATGRSGGSKNIQYF
abundance: few; j_gene: TRBJ1-4; v_gene: TRBV28; d_gene: .; CDR3nt: TGTGCCAGCAGTTCGCCCCTCCCTAGGGCAACTAATGAAAAACTGTTTTTT; CDR3aa: CASSSPLPRATNEKLFF
abundance: .; j_gene: TRBJ2-2; v_gene: TRBV25-1; d_gene: TRBD1; CDR3nt: TGTGCCAGCAGTGACGGGACAGTGAACACCGGGGAGCTGTTTTTT; CDR3aa: CASSDGTVNTGELFF
abundance: few; j_gene: TRBJ1-6; v_gene: TRBV27; d_gene: .; CDR3nt: TGTGCCAGCTCCCCAATGGGGTTCAATTCACCCCTCCACTTT; CDR3aa: CASSPMGFNSPLHF
abundance: .; j_gene: TRBJ1-2; v_gene: TRBV29-1; d_gene: TRBD1; CDR3nt: TGCAGCGTCGCTGAGACAGGGATTGATGGCTACACCTTC; CDR3aa: CSVAETGIDGYTF
abundance: .; j_gene: TRBJ1-1; v_gene: TRBV29-1; d_gene: .; CDR3nt: TGCAGCGTTGCGGTTTACAGTGAAGCTTTCTTT; CDR3aa: CSVAVYSEAFF
abundance: .; j_gene: TRBJ2-7; v_gene: TRBV7-9; d_gene: TRBD1; CDR3nt: TGTGCCAGCCGCCGCCAGGGGGTCCACGAGCAGTACTTC; CDR3aa: CASRRQGVHEQYF
abundance: .; j_gene: TRBJ2-5; v_gene: TRBV4-1; d_gene: TRBD2; CDR3nt: TGCGCCAGCAGCCTCGAGGGGAGGGGCGCGGAGACCCAGTACTTC; CDR3aa: CASSLEGRGAETQYF
abundance: .; j_gene: TRBJ1-4; v_gene: TRBV5-6; d_gene: .; CDR3nt: TGTGCCAGCAGCTTGAGCCCTAGAGATGAAAAACTGTTTTTT; CDR3aa: CASSLSPRDEKLFF
abundance: .; j_gene: TRBJ2-2; v_gene: TRBV19; d_gene: TRBD2; CDR3nt: TGTGCCAGTAGTGATCCGACCGGACTAGCGGACACCGGGGAGCTGTTTTTT; CDR3aa: CASSDPTGLADTGELFF
abundance: few; j_gene: TRBJ2-5; v_gene: TRBV7-2; d_gene: .; CDR3nt: TGTGCCAGCAGCCGCTTCGGACGCCAAGAGACCCAGTACTTC; CDR3aa: CASSRFGRQETQYF
abundance: once; j_gene: TRBJ2-5; v_gene: TRBV28; d_gene: .; CDR3nt: TGTGCCAGCAGTTTCGGTCGAATTGAGACCCAGTACTTC; CDR3aa: CASSFGRIETQYF
abundance: .; j_gene: TRBJ2-7; v_gene: TRBV5-1; d_gene: .; CDR3nt: TGCGCCAGCAGCTCCCGGTCCCCGGCGGACGAGCAGTACTTC; CDR3aa: CASSSRSPADEQYF
abundance: few; j_gene: TRBJ2-2; v_gene: TRBV9; d_gene: TRBD2; CDR3nt: TGTGCCAGCAGCACCGGGACTAGCGGGACCGGGGAGCTGTTTTTT; CDR3aa: CASSTGTSGTGELFF
abundance: .; j_gene: TRBJ1-1; v_gene: TRBV18; d_gene: .; CDR3nt: TGTGCCAGCTCACCTCAACAGAGAAACACTGAAGCTCTCTTT; CDR3aa: CASSPQQRNTEALF
abundance: .; j_gene: TRBJ1-2; v_gene: TRBV29-1; d_gene: .; CDR3nt: TGCAGCGTTGAAGGGGTAAACTATGGCTACACCTTC; CDR3aa: CSVEGVNYGYTF
abundance: .; j_gene: TRBJ2-5; v_gene: TRBV29-1; d_gene: .; CDR3nt: TGCAGCGTTGGAGGGTACGGGGAGACCCAGTACTTC; CDR3aa: CSVGGYGETQYF
abundance: .; j_gene: TRBJ2-2; v_gene: TRBV7-7; d_gene: .; CDR3nt: TGTGCTAGCAGCTTAGTACAGGACGGGGAGCTGTTTTTT; CDR3aa: CASSLVQDGELFF
abundance: few; j_gene: TRBJ2-5; v_gene: TRBV6-5; d_gene: .; CDR3nt: TGTGCCAGAACCCTCGCGGACCAAGAGACCCAGTACTTC; CDR3aa: CARTLADQETQYF
abundance: .; j_gene: TRBJ1-2; v_gene: TRBV29-1; d_gene: .; CDR3nt: TGCAGCGTTGCAGGACGGCTAGCTAACTATGGCTACACCTTC; CDR3aa: CSVAGRLANYGYTF
abundance: .; j_gene: TRBJ2-7; v_gene: TRBV29-1; d_gene: TRBD2; CDR3nt: TGCAGCGCCCAAACCAGTCTAGCGGGGGACGAGCAGTACTTC; CDR3aa: CSAQTSLAGDEQYF
abundance: .; j_gene: TRBJ1-2; v_gene: TRBV6-1; d_gene: .; CDR3nt: TGTGCCAGCAGTTCCGACAGTCTCGGCGGCTACACCTTC; CDR3aa: CASSSDSLGGYTF
abundance: .; j_gene: TRBJ2-7; v_gene: TRBV5-1; d_gene: .; CDR3nt: TGCGCCAGCAGCTTGCAGGGTGTCGGCGAGCAGTACTTC; CDR3aa: CASSLQGVGEQYF
abundance: .; j_gene: TRBJ1-2; v_gene: TRBV6-5; d_gene: .; CDR3nt: TGTGCCAGCACCCTCGACGGTAACTATGGCTACACCTTC; CDR3aa: CASTLDGNYGYTF
abundance: .; j_gene: TRBJ1-2; v_gene: TRBV7-8; d_gene: .; CDR3nt: TGTGCCAGCAGCTTATATCAGGGTGCAGGAGGCTACACCTTC; CDR3aa: CASSLYQGAGGYTF
abundance: .; j_gene: TRBJ2-6; v_gene: TRBV19; d_gene: .; CDR3nt: TGTGCCAGTAGTCAGGGGCGGGCTGGGGCCAACGTCCTGACTTTC; CDR3aa: CASSQGRAGANVLTF
abundance: .; j_gene: TRBJ2-2; v_gene: TRBV30; d_gene: .; CDR3nt: TGTGCCTCGGAGAGGGGGGGCACCGGGGAGCTGTTTTTT; CDR3aa: CASERGGTGELFF
abundance: few; j_gene: TRBJ2-1; v_gene: TRBV27; d_gene: TRBD2; CDR3nt: TGTGCCAGCAGTTTCCTGGGGGAGCGGGGTGGTCGGAATGAGCAGTTCTTC; CDR3aa: CASSFLGERGGRNEQFF
abundance: .; j_gene: TRBJ2-7; v_gene: TRBV18; d_gene: TRBD1; CDR3nt: TGTGCCAGCTCAGCCGGGACAGGGGGGAAAGAGCAGTACTTC; CDR3aa: CASSAGTGGKEQYF
abundance: .; j_gene: TRBJ1-1; v_gene: TRBV5-1; d_gene: .; CDR3nt: TGCGCCAGCAGCGGGACATTGAACACTGAAGCTTTCTTT; CDR3aa: CASSGTLNTEAFF
abundance: .; j_gene: TRBJ2-1; v_gene: TRBV2; d_gene: .; CDR3nt: TGTGCCAGCAGTCTGGGACTCCGCACGAACAATGAGCAGTTCTTC; CDR3aa: CASSLGLRTNNEQFF